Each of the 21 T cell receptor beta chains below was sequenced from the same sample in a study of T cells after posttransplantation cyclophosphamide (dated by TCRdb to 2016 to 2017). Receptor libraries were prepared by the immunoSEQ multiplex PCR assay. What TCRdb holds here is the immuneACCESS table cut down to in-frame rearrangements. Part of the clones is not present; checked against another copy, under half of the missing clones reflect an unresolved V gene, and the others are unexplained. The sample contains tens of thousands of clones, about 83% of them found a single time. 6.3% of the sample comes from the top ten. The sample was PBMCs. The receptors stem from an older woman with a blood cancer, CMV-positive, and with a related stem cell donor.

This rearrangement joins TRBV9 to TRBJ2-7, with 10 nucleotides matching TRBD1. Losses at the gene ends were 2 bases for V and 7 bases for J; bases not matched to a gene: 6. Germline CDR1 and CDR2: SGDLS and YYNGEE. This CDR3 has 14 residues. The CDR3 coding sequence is TGTGCCAGCAGCGTCGGGACAGGGGTGGGGGAGCAGTACTTC. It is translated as CASSVGTGVGEQYF.

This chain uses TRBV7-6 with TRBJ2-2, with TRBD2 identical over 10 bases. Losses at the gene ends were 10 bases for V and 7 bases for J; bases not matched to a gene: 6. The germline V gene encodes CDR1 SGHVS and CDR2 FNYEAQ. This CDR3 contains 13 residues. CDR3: CATGTSAGGELFF. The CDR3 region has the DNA TGTGCCACGGGGACTAGCGCGGGCGGGGAGCTGTTTTTT.

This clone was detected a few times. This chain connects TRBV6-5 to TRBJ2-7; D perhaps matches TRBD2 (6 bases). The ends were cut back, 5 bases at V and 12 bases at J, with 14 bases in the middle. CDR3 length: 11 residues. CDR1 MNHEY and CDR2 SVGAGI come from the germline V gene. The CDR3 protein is CASSRGWRTYF. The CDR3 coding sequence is TGTGCCAGCAGTCGGGGGTGGAGGACGTACTTC.

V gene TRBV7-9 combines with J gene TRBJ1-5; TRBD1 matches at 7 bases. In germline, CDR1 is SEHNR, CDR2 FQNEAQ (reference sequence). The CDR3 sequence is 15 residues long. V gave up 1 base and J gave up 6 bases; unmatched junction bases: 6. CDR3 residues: CASSLETGAVQPQHF. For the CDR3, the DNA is TGTGCCAGCAGCTTAGAAACAGGGGCCGTTCAGCCCCAGCATTTT.

CDR3 bases: TGTGCCTGGAGTGTACCAGGACTCTACACCGGGGAGCTGTTTTTT. Its translation: CAWSVPGLYTGELFF. This rearrangement joins TRBV30 to TRBJ2-2, with D perhaps TRBD2 (5 bases). The V end lost 0 bases, the J end lost 3 bases, and 11 bases lay between the germline ends. The CDR3 is 15 amino acids. Germline CDR1 and CDR2: GTSNPN and SVGIG (reference sequence).

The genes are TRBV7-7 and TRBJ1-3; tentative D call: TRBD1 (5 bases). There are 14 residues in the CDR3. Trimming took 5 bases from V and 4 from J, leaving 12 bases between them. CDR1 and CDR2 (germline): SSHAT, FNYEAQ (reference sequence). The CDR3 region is CASSPGTAGNTIYF. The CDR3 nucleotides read TGTGCCAGCAGCCCAGGGACTGCCGGAAACACCATATATTTT.

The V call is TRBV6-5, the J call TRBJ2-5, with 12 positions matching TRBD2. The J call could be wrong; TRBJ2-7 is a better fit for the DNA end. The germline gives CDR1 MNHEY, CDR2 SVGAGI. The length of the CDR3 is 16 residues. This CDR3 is CASSYGLAGGAYEQYF. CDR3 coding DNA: TGTGCCAGCAGTTACGGGCTAGCGGGAGGGGCCTACGAGCAGTACTTC.

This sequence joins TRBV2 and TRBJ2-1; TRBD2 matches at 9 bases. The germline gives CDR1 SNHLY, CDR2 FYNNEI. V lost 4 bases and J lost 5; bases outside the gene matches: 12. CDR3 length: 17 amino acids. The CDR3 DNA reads TGTGCCAGCAGTGGAAGACTAGCGGACTTAGCAGACAATGAGCAGTTCTTC. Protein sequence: CASSGRLADLADNEQFF. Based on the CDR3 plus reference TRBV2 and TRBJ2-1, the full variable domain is EPEVTQTPSHQVTQMGQEVILRCVPISNHLYFYWYRQILGQKVEFLVSFYNNEISEKSEIFDDQFSVERPDGSNFTLKIRSTKLEDSAMYFCASSGRLADLADNEQFFGPGTRLTVL.

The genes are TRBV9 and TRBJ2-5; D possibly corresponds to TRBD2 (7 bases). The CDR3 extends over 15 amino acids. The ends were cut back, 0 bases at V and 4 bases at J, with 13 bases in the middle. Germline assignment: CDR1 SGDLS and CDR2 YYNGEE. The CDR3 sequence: CASSVDRGAGETQYF. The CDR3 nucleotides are TGTGCCAGCAGCGTAGACCGGGGGGCGGGAGAGACCCAGTACTTC. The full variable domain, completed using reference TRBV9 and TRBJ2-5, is DSGVTQTPKHLITATGQRVTLRCSPRSGDLSVYWYQQSLDQGLQFLIQYYNGEERAKGNILERFSAQQFPDLHSELNLSSLELGDSALYFCASSVDRGAGETQYFGPGTRLLVL.

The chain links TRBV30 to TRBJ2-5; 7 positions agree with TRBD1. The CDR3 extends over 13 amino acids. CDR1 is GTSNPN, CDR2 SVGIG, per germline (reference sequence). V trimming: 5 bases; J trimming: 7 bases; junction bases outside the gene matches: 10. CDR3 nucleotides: TGTGCCTGGTGGGGACAGCCAAGAGGGACCCAGTACTTC. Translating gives CAWWGQPRGTQYF.

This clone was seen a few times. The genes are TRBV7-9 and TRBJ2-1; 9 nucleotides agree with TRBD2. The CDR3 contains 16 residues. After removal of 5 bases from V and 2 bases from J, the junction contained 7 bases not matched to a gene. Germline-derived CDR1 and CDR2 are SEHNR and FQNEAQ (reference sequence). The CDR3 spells CASSLSGSKAYNEQFF. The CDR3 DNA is TGTGCCAGCAGCCTTAGCGGGAGCAAGGCCTACAATGAGCAGTTCTTC.

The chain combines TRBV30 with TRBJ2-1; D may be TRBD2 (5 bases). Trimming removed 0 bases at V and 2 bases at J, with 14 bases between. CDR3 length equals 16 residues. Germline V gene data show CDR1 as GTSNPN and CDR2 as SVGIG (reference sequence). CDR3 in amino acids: CAWSVRWSGPYNEQFF. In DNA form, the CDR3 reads TGTGCCTGGAGTGTACGTTGGAGCGGACCCTACAATGAGCAGTTCTTC.

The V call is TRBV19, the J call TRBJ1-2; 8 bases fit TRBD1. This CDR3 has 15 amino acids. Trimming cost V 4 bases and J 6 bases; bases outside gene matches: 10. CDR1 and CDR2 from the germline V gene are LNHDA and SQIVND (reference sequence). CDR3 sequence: CASSNPNRGWHGYTF. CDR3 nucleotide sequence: TGTGCCAGTAGTAACCCAAACAGGGGGTGGCATGGCTACACCTTC. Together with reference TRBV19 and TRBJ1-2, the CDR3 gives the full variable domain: DGGITQSPKYLFRKEGQNVTLSCEQNLNHDAMYWYRQDPGQGLRLIYYSQIVNDFQKGDIAEGYSVSREKKESFPLTVTSAQKNPTAFYLCASSNPNRGWHGYTFGSGTRLTVV.

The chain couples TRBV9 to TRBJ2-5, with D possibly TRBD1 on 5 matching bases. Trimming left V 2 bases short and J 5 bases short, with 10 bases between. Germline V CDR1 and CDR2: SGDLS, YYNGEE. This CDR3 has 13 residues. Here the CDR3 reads CASSVNTGETQYF. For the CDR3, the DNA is TGTGCCAGCAGCGTTAACACAGGCGAGACCCAGTACTTC.

The CDR3 DNA follows: TGCGCCAGCAGGGGGGCCGGGACAGCCCACACCGGGGAGCTGTTTTTT. Translation gives CASRGAGTAHTGELFF. V gene TRBV5-1 combines with J gene TRBJ2-2; 7 bases match TRBD1. The CDR3 consists of 16 residues. Germline loops: CDR1 SGHRS, CDR2 YFSETQ. Trimming removed 5 bases from V and 3 bases from J; junction bases left unmatched: 10.

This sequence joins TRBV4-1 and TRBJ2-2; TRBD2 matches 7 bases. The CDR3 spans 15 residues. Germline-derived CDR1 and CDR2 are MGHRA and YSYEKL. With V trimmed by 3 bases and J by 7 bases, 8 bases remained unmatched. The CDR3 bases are TGCGCCAGCAGCCAGAGTCGCGGGAGAATCGGGGAGCTGTTTTTT. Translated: CASSQSRGRIGELFF.

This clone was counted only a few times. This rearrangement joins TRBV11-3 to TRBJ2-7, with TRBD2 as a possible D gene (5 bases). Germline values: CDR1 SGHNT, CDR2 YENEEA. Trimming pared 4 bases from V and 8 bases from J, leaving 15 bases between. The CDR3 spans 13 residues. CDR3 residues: CASSSPRVPQQYF. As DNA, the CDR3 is TGTGCCAGCAGCTCACCGAGGGTTCCCCAGCAGTACTTC.

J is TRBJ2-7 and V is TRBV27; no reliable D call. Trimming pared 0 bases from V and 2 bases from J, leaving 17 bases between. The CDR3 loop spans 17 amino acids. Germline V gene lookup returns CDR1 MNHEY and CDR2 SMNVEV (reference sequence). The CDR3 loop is CASSLSRSGSVPYEQYF. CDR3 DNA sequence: TGTGCCAGCAGTTTATCTCGGAGTGGCTCCGTCCCCTACGAGCAGTACTTC.

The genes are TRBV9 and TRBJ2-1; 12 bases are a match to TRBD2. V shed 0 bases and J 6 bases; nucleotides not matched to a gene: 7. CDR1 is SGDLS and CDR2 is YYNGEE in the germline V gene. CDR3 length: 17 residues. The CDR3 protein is CASSVDASGRALNEQFF. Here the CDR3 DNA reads TGTGCCAGCAGCGTAGATGCTAGCGGGAGGGCCCTCAATGAGCAGTTCTTC.

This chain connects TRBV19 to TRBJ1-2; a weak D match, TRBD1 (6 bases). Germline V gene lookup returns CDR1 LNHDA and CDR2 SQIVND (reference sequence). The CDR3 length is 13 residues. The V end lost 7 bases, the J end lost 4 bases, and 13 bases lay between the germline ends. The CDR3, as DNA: TGTGCCAGTACTCAGGACAGCTTCTATGGCTACACCTTC. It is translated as CASTQDSFYGYTF.

CDR3 loop: CASRGLGSVNYGYTF. CDR3 in DNA: TGTGCCAGCAGGGGGCTGGGCAGTGTCAACTATGGCTACACCTTC. V usage is TRBV28 and J usage is TRBJ1-2; D may be TRBD1 (5 bases). The CDR3 loop spans 15 amino acids. V lost 6 bases and J lost 2, with 16 bases in between. Germline V gene data show CDR1 as MDHEN and CDR2 as SYDVKM.